These T cell receptor beta chains were read from a single sample in a study of cytomegalovirus exposure and HLA in healthy donors. Measured with immunoSEQ multiplex PCR; TCRdb has only the in-frame clones, and not every one. Of fewer than 250,000 clones listed, nearly 80% are singletons. Specimen: PBMCs. These receptors originate from a male donor in good health and CMV-seronegative. Each CDR3 is given without its conserved first and last residue. Rows give clone size only sometimes, using once, few, many, or a class for an expanded clone.

V gene,clone size,J gene,CDR3 protein
TRBV11-2,NA,TRBJ2-7,ASRGQGAHEQY
TRBV9,NA,TRBJ2-3,ASTGSTDTQY
TRBV28,NA,TRBJ2-5,ASRVDRGSAGQETQY
TRBV9,once,TRBJ1-1,ASSVAAGTELNTEAF
TRBV2,few,TRBJ2-3,ASRRGTDTQY
TRBV28,NA,NA,ASRQGSRPSIYEQY
TRBV2,NA,TRBJ1-1,ASSRAGAMNTEAF
TRBV7-3,few,TRBJ1-2,ASSPSAGNFYGYT
TRBV4-2,NA,TRBJ2-7,ASSPGSREQY
TRBV7-9,NA,TRBJ2-1,ASSLRLEGEQF
TRBV7-9,NA,TRBJ2-5,ASSDVGQGQTQY
TRBV18,NA,TRBJ1-1,ASSGQRPNTEAF
TRBV6-5,once,TRBJ2-7,ASSVETGSYEQY
TRBV7-2,NA,TRBJ2-5,ASRKGRGTQY
TRBV9,NA,TRBJ1-1,ASSVGEGRGNTEAF
TRBV29-1,NA,TRBJ2-1,SVRLLAGGNEQF
TRBV7-6,NA,TRBJ1-5,ASSLDRNQPQH
TRBV6-5,NA,TRBJ1-2,ASSYSRTGANYGYT
TRBV7-2,NA,TRBJ1-5,ASRTGGVNQPQH
TRBV4-1,few,TRBJ1-6,ASSQDRIKPGDTLNSPLH
TRBV5-1,NA,TRBJ2-7,ASSGVGQGISYEQY
TRBV5-1,few,TRBJ2-7,ASSSMMGQLGEQY
TRBV27,NA,TRBJ2-5,ASSPAGTRMRETQY
TRBV15,NA,TRBJ2-7,ATSRLTGGIGEQY
TRBV27,once,TRBJ1-5,ASGGGQPQH
TRBV6-4,NA,TRBJ2-3,ASSDSGGATDTQY
TRBV10-3,NA,TRBJ1-1,AISAKKGADTEAF
TRBV6-1,NA,TRBJ1-5,ATAFYGGWQPQH
TRBV10-3,NA,TRBJ2-7,ASTGERPYEQY
TRBV6-5,NA,TRBJ1-3,ASSYSGLLQDTIY
TRBV19,NA,TRBJ1-6,ASNGNSPLH
TRBV23-1,once,NA,ASSRLESGQRIYEQY
TRBV28,NA,TRBJ1-1,ASSPSTGDNTEAF
TRBV27,NA,TRBJ2-1,ASRQGAPLNEQF
TRBV19,NA,TRBJ1-3,ASSRDRGAGNTIY
TRBV6-1,NA,TRBJ1-5,ASRTTGGLGQPQH
TRBV10-3,NA,TRBJ1-1,AIRDRDRGMNTEAF
TRBV30,NA,TRBJ2-3,AWRAGLASGTDTQY
TRBV27,NA,TRBJ1-2,ASTRDTNYGYT
TRBV10-3,NA,TRBJ1-3,AISEAGQTGNTIY
TRBV9,NA,TRBJ2-2,ASSDPTGPGRSGELF
TRBV5-6,NA,TRBJ1-2,ASSLITGGYT
TRBV7-2,once,TRBJ2-7,ASSSPGLAGANEQY
TRBV7-2,few,TRBJ1-2,ASSFDRNYGYT
TRBV7-7,NA,TRBJ2-1,ASSATGFSYNEQF
TRBV2,NA,TRBJ1-3,ASSDRVPGNTIY
TRBV9,NA,TRBJ2-7,ASGGGNSYEQY
TRBV15,NA,TRBJ2-7,ATSRDRGYEQY
TRBV6-1,NA,TRBJ2-7,ASSPLASSYEQY
TRBV6-1,few,TRBJ1-2,ASSEWGDGYT
TRBV19,NA,TRBJ2-2,ASRRSGTGELF
TRBV5-1,NA,TRBJ2-3,ASSGGRGGTSTDTQY
TRBV18,NA,TRBJ2-7,ASSDRGDQY
TRBV7-3,NA,TRBJ2-3,ASSLTGTGGSDTQY
TRBV1,few,TRBJ1-4,TSSQDTRASQNEKLF
TRBV9,NA,TRBJ2-7,ASSYRDSAYEQY
TRBV9,NA,TRBJ2-7,ASSPLGQGAYEQY
TRBV9,NA,TRBJ2-6,ASSPTGTGANVLT
TRBV6-5,NA,TRBJ1-1,ASSYGAANTEAF